This TCR beta chain was captured in a study of early T cells in non-severe SARS-CoV-2 infection. Study-level background: Unsorted whole-blood RNA was sequenced in bulk, leaving chains unpaired. Overall study results and limits: There was a bias toward anti-spike CD8 responses in VDJdb matching, which missed private and CD4 specificities.

This clonotype was detected only a few times. Its target is unknown. The protocol attached unique molecular identifiers to individual cDNA molecules. Each CDR3 protein is one row after TCRdb ran MiXCR on the 5' RACE reads. Among around 89,000 distinct CDR3 sequences listed, about 14% were seen once. The CDR3 runs 13 residues. The germline V and J ends were trimmed by 6 bases and 0 bases, with 6 bases remaining between them. Per the germline V gene, CDR1 is SQVTM and CDR2 is ANQGSEA. The sample consisted of whole blood. This TCR derives from an adult who was a healthcare worker with PCR-confirmed SARS-CoV-2 infection or an uninfected control (not recorded which). The chain has TRBV29-1 and TRBJ2-6; no firm D call. The CDR3 protein is CSVRSSGANVLTF. CDR3 nucleotide sequence: TGCAGCGTCCGAAGCTCTGGGGCCAACGTCCTGACTTTC.